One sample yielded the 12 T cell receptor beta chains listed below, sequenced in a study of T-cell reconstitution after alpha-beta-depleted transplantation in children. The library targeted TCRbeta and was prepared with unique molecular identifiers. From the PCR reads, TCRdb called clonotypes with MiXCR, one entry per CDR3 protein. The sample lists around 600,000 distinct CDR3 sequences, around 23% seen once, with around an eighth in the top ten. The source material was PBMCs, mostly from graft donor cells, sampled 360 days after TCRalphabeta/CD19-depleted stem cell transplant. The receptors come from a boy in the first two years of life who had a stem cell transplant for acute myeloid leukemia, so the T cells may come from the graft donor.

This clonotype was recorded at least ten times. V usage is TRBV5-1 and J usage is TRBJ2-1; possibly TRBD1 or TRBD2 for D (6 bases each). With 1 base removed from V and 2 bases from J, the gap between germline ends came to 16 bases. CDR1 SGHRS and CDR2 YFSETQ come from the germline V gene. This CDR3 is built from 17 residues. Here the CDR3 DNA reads TGCGCCAGCAGCTTGATGGGTCGGGGGCATACCTACAATGAGCAGTTCTTC. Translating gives CASSLMGRGHTYNEQFF. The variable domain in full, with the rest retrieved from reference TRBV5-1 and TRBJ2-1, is KAGVTQTPRYLIKTRGQQVTLSCSPISGHRSVSWYQQTPGQGLQFLFEYFSETQRNKGNFPGRFSGRQFSNSRSEMNVSTLELGDSALYLCASSLMGRGHTYNEQFFGPGTRLTVL.

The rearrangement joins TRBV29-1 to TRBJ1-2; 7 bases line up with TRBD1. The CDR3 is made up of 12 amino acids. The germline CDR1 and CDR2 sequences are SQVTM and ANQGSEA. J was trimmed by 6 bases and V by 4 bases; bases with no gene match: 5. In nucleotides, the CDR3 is TGCAGCGTTGTTGGAGGGGGCCATGGCTACACCTTC. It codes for CSVVGGGHGYTF. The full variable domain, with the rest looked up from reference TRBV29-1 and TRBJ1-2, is SAVISQKPSRDICQRGTSLTIQCQVDSQVTMMFWYRQQPGQSLTLIATANQGSEATYESGFVIDKFPISRPNLTFSTLTVSNMSPEDSSIYLCSVVGGGHGYTFGSGTRLTVV.

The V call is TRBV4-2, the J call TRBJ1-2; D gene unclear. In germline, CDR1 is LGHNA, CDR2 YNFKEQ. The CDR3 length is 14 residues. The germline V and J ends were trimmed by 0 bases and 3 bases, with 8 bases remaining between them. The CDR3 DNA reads TGTGCCAGCAGCCAAGACCCGCTGGACTATGGCTACACCTTC. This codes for CASSQDPLDYGYTF.

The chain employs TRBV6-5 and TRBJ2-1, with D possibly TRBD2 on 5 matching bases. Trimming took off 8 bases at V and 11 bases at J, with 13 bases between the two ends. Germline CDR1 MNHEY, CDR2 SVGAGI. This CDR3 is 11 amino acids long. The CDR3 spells CASVLGRQQFF. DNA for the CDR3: TGTGCCAGCGTACTAGGGCGGCAGCAGTTCTTC.

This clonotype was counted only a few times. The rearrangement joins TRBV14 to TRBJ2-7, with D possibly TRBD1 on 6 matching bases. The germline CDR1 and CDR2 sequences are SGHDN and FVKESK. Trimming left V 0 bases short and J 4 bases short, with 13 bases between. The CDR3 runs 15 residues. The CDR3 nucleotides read TGTGCCAGCAGCCAAGAGAGGGTCCAGGGGTACGAGCAGTACTTC. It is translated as CASSQERVQGYEQYF.

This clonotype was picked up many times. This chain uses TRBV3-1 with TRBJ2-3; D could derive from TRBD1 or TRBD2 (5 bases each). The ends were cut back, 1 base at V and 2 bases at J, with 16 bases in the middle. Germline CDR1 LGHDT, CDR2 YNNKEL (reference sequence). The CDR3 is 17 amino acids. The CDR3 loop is CASSQVYGGPNTDTQYF. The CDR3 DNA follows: TGTGCCAGCAGCCAAGTCTATGGGGGACCAAACACAGATACGCAGTATTTT.

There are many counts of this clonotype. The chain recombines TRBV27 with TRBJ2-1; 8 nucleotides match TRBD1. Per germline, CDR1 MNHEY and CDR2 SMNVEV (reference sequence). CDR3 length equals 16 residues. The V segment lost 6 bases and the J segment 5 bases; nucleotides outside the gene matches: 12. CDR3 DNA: TGTGCCAGCAGCCTCGGGACAGGAGCATTAAACAATGAGCAGTTCTTC. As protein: CASSLGTGALNNEQFF.

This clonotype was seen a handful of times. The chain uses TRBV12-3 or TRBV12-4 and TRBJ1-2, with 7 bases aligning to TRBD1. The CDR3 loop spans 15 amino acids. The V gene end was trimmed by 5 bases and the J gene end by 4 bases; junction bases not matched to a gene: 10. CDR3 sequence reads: CASSNYPDRVYGYTF. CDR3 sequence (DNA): TGTGCCAGCAGTAACTACCCAGACAGGGTCTATGGCTACACCTTC.

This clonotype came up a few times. Here the CDR3 DNA reads TGCAGTGCTCCCCACGGACGGTTTAGGGGCAATGAGCAGTTCTTC. Its protein is CSAPHGRFRGNEQFF. The chain uses TRBV20-1 and TRBJ2-1; TRBD1 might be the D (5 bases). The CDR3 is 15 amino acids. CDR1 is DFQATT and CDR2 is SNEGSKA in the germline V gene (reference sequence). V lost 5 bases, J lost 6 bases, and 20 bases lay in between.

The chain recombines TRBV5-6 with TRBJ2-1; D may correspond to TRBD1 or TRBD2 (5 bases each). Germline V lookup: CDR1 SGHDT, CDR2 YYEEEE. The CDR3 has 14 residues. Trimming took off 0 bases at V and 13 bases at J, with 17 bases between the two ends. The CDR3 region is CASSLGGRTRGQFF. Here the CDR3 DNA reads TGTGCCAGCAGCTTGGGGGGCCGAACTAGAGGACAGTTCTTC.

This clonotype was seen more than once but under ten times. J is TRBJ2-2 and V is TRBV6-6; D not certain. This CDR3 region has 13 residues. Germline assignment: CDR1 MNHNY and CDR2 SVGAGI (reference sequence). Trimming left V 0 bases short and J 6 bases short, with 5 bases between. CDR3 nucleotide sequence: TGTGCCAGCAGTTACTCTGCCCCCGGGGAGCTGTTTTTT. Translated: CASSYSAPGELFF.

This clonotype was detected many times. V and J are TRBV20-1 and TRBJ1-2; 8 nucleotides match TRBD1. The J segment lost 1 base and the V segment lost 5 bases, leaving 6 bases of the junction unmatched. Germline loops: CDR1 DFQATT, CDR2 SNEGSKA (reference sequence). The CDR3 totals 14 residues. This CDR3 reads CSARQGSLNYGYTF. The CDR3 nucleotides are TGCAGTGCTCGACAGGGGTCCCTTAACTATGGCTACACCTTC.